Listed here are 18 T cell receptor beta chains from one sample, sequenced in a study of early T cells in non-severe SARS-CoV-2 infection. From the 5' RACE reads, TCRdb called clonotypes with MiXCR, one entry per CDR3 protein. The data show about 79,000 distinct CDR3 sequences, around 13% seen once. Sequencing used whole blood. These TCRs come from an adult who was a healthcare worker with PCR-confirmed SARS-CoV-2 infection or an uninfected control (not recorded which).

This clonotype has ten or more counts. The CDR3 bases are TGCAGTGCTAGAGAGGGGGGTTTCTACGAGCAGTACTTC. Its translation is CSAREGGFYEQYF. The V and J genes are TRBV20-1 and TRBJ2-7; D may be TRBD2 (6 bases). Trimming took off 0 bases at V and 3 bases at J, with 9 bases between the two ends. From germline, CDR1 is DFQATT and CDR2 SNEGSKA (reference sequence). The CDR3 consists of 13 residues.

This clonotype showed up just a few times. The J gene is TRBJ2-3, the V gene TRBV19; 10 nucleotides agree with TRBD1. V lost 1 base, J lost 8 bases, and 6 bases stayed unmatched. The germline gives CDR1 LNHDA, CDR2 SQIVND (reference sequence). This CDR3 is built from 15 residues. CDR3 sequence reads: CASSIGGTGDRTQYF. DNA of the CDR3: TGTGCCAGTAGTATAGGTGGGACAGGGGATCGTACGCAGTATTTT.

This clonotype has just a few counts. The V and J genes are TRBV11-2 and TRBJ2-7, with 10 bases lining up with TRBD2. Germline V CDR1 and CDR2: SGHAT, FQNNGV. Losses at the gene ends were 1 base for V and 6 bases for J; bases not matched to a gene: 18. The CDR3 is 19 residues long. The CDR3, as DNA: TGTGCCAGCAGCTTAGGAGAGCCGGCACCAGCGGGAGGGCCTCGCGAGCAGTACTTC. It translates to CASSLGEPAPAGGPREQYF.

This clonotype was counted only a few times. CDR3 DNA: TGCAGTGGAGCGGGGGGCAACTATGGCTACACCTTC. Amino acids: CSGAGGNYGYTF. The V call is TRBV20-1, the J call TRBJ1-2; a possible D gene is TRBD1 (6 bases). CDR1 is DFQATT and CDR2 is SNEGSKA in the germline V gene (reference sequence). V was clipped by 7 bases and J by 2 bases, with 11 bases between them. The CDR3 contains 12 residues.

The genes are TRBV6-5 and TRBJ1-2, with a possible D match to TRBD1 (5 bases). The V end was cut by 2 bases, the J end by 3 bases, with 7 bases between. The CDR3 runs 13 residues. The germline V gene encodes CDR1 MNHEY and CDR2 SVGAGI. CDR3 region: CASSYVRDYGYTF. CDR3 sequence (DNA): TGTGCCAGCAGTTACGTCAGGGACTATGGCTACACCTTC.

This clonotype was seen a few times. The CDR3 reads CSARENYEQYF. The CDR3 region has the DNA TGCAGTGCTAGAGAAAACTACGAGCAGTACTTC. The gene calls are TRBV20-1 and TRBJ2-7; D gene unclear. Trimming pared 0 bases from V and 3 bases from J, leaving 3 bases between. CDR1 is DFQATT, CDR2 SNEGSKA, per germline (reference sequence). The CDR3 length is 11 residues.

The rearrangement links TRBV6-5 to TRBJ2-6; no definite D call. The length of the CDR3 is 15 residues. Germline V gene data show CDR1 as MNHEY and CDR2 as SVGAGI. Between the trimmed V and J ends, which lost 0 bases and 0 bases, there was a span of 3 bases. CDR3 DNA: TGTGCCAGCAGTTACTCGATCTCTGGGGCCAACGTCCTGACTTTC. This codes for CASSYSISGANVLTF.

This clonotype was counted only a few times. Because the CDR3 is missing its conserved closing phenylalanine or tryptophan, this is likely a read error. V usage is TRBV15 and J usage is TRBJ2-7, with 10 bases aligning to TRBD1. The CDR3 totals 14 residues. Germline assignment: CDR1 LNHNV and CDR2 YYDKDF (reference sequence). After removal of 5 bases from V and 6 bases from J, the junction contained 7 bases not matched to a gene. The CDR3 region is CATSFRQGAGEQYS. CDR3 DNA sequence: TGTGCCACCAGCTTCAGACAGGGGGCCGGCGAGCAGTACTCC.

The CDR3: CASSSPGHDEQFF. The CDR3, as DNA: TGTGCCAGCAGCTCCCCGGGTCATGATGAGCAGTTCTTC. V usage is TRBV11-3 and J usage is TRBJ2-1; no reliable D call. Germline V gene lookup returns CDR1 SGHNT and CDR2 YENEEA. V was shortened by 4 bases and J by 8 bases, with 12 bases between the two germline ends. The CDR3 runs to 13 residues.

The sample holds many counts of this clonotype. V gene TRBV7-3 combines with J gene TRBJ2-1, with 12 bases that match TRBD2. Germline V gene lookup returns CDR1 SGHTA and CDR2 FQGTGA. Germline trimming cut 2 bases from V and 8 bases from J; bases unmatched to any gene: 1. The length of the CDR3 is 14 residues. Here the CDR3 reads CASSLLAGGDEQFF. DNA for the CDR3: TGTGCCAGCAGCTTACTAGCGGGAGGGGATGAGCAGTTCTTC.

This clonotype appeared a few times. V gene TRBV2 combines with J gene TRBJ2-5; D not certain. Trimming shortened V by 6 bases and J by 0 bases, and 14 bases separated the two germline ends. This CDR3 is 15 amino acids long. CDR1 SNHLY and CDR2 FYNNEI come from the germline V gene. For the CDR3, the DNA is TGTGCCAGCAGGAACCAAGGTGGCAACCAAGAGACCCAGTACTTC. Its translation is CASRNQGGNQETQYF.

The chain is built from TRBV29-1 and TRBJ2-3; no clear D gene. Germline CDR1 SQVTM, CDR2 ANQGSEA. CDR3 length: 12 residues. Trimming pared 5 bases from V and 5 bases from J, leaving 11 bases between. In nucleotides, the CDR3 is TGCAGCGTTTATAGGACCTTAGATACGCAGTATTTT. Protein: CSVYRTLDTQYF.

This clonotype was detected once. The J gene is TRBJ2-7, the V gene TRBV28; 7 bases are shared with TRBD1. V lost 5 bases, J lost 1 base, and 14 bases stayed unmatched. CDR1 is MDHEN, CDR2 SYDVKM, per germline. This CDR3 has 17 residues. CDR3 loop: CASSATGTDYASYEQYF. Here the CDR3 DNA reads TGTGCCAGCAGTGCAACCGGGACAGACTATGCTTCCTACGAGCAGTACTTC.

This clonotype was detected only a few times. At one end the junction does not follow the germline gene, possibly because of a read error. The V and J genes are TRBV7-8 and TRBJ2-1, with 8 bases lining up with TRBD2. The length of the CDR3 is 15 residues. The germline CDR1 and CDR2 sequences are SGHVS and FQNEAQ. The CDR3: CASTLELADHNEQFF. The CDR3 bases are TGTGCCAGCACCTTAGAACTAGCGGATCACAATGAGCAGTTCTTC.

This clonotype was counted only a few times. The chain recombines TRBV27 with TRBJ2-3, with TRBD2 as a possible D gene (6 bases). V was trimmed by 1 base and J by 3 bases, leaving 14 bases between them. There are 16 residues in the CDR3. The germline V gene has CDR1 MNHEY and CDR2 SMNVEV (reference sequence). The CDR3 bases are TGTGCCAGCAGTTTATATCGGGCAGGAGGGACAGATACGCAGTATTTT. It codes for CASSLYRAGGTDTQYF.

This chain connects TRBV2 to TRBJ2-3; 14 nucleotides align to TRBD2. V lost 4 bases and J lost 5; bases outside the gene matches: 5. The CDR3 length is 16 residues. The germline gives CDR1 SNHLY, CDR2 FYNNEI. The CDR3 loop reads CASSGTSGGHGDTQYF. The CDR3 DNA reads as TGTGCCAGCAGTGGGACTAGCGGGGGGCATGGAGATACGCAGTATTTT.

This clonotype was seen ten or more times. The V and J genes are TRBV20-1 and TRBJ1-5; D is unclear. Looked up from germline, CDR1 is DFQATT and CDR2 is SNEGSKA (reference sequence). Trimming removed 0 bases at V and 0 bases at J, with 6 bases between. The CDR3 runs to 14 residues. CDR3 coding DNA: TGCAGTGCTAGAGAGGCGGATAGCAATCAGCCCCAGCATTTT. This encodes CSAREADSNQPQHF.

This clonotype was detected only a few times. The gene calls are TRBV20-1 and TRBJ1-1; no firm D call. Germline V gives CDR1 DFQATT, CDR2 SNEGSKA (reference sequence). The V end lost 5 bases, the J end lost 7 bases, and 20 bases lay between the germline ends. The CDR3 has 14 residues. CDR3 DNA: TGCAGTGCTTGGAATGCGGTAGGGCGCCGTGAAGCTTTCTTT. It yields the protein CSAWNAVGRREAFF.